This paragraph covers one T cell receptor beta chain sequence. The data belong to a study of blood T cell repertoires in COVID-19. V dropped 0 bases and J dropped 4 bases, with 10 bases sitting between them. The CDR3 totals 14 residues. Germline CDR1 and CDR2: SGHRS and YFSETQ. Using immunoSEQ multiplex PCR, the repertoire was profiled, and TCRdb retains in-frame clones only, with some absent. The table has 200,000 to 250,000 clones, 70% to 90% seen once. This sequence originates from a man in his fifties or sixties with acute or convalescent COVID-19. The chain carries TRBV5-1 and TRBJ1-1; D is ambiguous. Sequencing was carried out using peripheral blood. The CDR3 coding sequence is TGCGCCAGCAGCTTGGGCCTGCTGCGCACTGAAGCTTTCTTT. It is translated as CASSLGLLRTEAFF.